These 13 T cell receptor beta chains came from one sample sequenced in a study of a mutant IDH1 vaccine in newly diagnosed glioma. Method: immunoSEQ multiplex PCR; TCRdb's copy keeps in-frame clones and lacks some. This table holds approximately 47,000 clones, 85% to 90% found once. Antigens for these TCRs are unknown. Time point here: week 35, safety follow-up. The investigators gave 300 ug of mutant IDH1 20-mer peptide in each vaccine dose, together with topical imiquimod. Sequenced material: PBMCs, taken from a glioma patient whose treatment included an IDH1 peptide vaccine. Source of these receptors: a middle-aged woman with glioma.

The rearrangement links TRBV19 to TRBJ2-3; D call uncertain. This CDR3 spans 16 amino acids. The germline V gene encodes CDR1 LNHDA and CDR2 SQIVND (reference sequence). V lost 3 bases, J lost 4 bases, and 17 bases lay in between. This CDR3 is CASSILLRMGPDTQYF. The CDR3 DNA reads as TGTGCCAGTAGTATCCTTCTGAGAATGGGCCCAGATACGCAGTATTTT.

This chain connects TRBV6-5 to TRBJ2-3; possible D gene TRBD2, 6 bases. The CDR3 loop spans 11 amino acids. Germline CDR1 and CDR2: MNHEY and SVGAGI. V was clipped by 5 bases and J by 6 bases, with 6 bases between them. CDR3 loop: CASSRGDTQYF. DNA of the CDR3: TGTGCCAGCAGTCGGGGGGATACGCAGTATTTT.

CDR3: CASILRASGASYNEQFF. Written as DNA, the CDR3 is TGTGCCAGCATCCTTAGGGCTAGCGGGGCATCCTACAATGAGCAGTTCTTC. The chain links TRBV7-2 to TRBJ2-1, with 9 nucleotides matching TRBD2. Germline CDR1 reads SGHTA; CDR2 reads FQGNSA. The CDR3 loop spans 17 amino acids. J gave up 1 base and V 7 bases, and 11 bases lay outside the gene matches.

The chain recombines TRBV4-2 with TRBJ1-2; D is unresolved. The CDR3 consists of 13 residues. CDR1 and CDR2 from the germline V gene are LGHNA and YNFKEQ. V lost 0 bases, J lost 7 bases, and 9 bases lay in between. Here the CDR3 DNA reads TGTGCCAGCAGCCAAGAACCAGTGCTTGGCTACACCTTC. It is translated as CASSQEPVLGYTF.

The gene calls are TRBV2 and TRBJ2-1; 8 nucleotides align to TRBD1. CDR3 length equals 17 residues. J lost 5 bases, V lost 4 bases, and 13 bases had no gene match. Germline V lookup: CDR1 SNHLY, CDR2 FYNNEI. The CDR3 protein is CASSAPPFGQGHNEQFF. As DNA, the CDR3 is TGTGCCAGCAGTGCCCCCCCCTTTGGACAGGGACACAATGAGCAGTTCTTC.

DNA for the CDR3: TGTGCCAGCAGTTACATGGGGGCTAACACTGAAGCTTTCTTT. Amino acids: CASSYMGANTEAFF. The genes are TRBV6-6 and TRBJ1-1; tentative D call: TRBD1 (6 bases). The germline V gene has CDR1 MNHNY and CDR2 SVGAGI (reference sequence). Trimming took 2 bases from V and 2 from J, leaving 9 bases between them. This CDR3 region has 14 residues.

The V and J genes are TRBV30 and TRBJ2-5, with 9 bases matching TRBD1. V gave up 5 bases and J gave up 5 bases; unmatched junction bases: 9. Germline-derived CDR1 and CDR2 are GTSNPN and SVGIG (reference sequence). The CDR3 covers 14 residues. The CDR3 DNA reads TGTGCCTGGGGTCGGGACAGGGTAAGGGAGACCCAGTACTTC. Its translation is CAWGRDRVRETQYF.

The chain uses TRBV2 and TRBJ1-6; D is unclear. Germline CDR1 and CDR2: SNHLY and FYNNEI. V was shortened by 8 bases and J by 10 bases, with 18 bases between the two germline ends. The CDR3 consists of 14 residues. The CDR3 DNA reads TGTGCCAGCCGGACGGAAGGACGCGGATCACCCCTCCACTTT. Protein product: CASRTEGRGSPLHF.

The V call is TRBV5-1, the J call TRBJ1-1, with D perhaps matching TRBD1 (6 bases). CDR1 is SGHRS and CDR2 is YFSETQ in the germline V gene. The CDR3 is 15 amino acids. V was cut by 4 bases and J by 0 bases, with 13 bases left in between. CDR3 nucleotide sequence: TGCGCCAGCAGCCCGCTGGACAGCATGAACACTGAAGCTTTCTTT. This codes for CASSPLDSMNTEAFF. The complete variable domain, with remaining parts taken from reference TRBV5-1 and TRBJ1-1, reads KAGVTQTPRYLIKTRGQQVTLSCSPISGHRSVSWYQQTPGQGLQFLFEYFSETQRNKGNFPGRFSGRQFSNSRSEMNVSTLELGDSALYLCASSPLDSMNTEAFFGQGTRLTVV.

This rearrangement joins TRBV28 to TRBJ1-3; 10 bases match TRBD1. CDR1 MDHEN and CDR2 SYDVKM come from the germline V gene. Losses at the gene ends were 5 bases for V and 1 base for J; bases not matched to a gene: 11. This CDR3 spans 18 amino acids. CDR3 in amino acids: CASSTTGGGKYSGNTIYF. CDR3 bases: TGTGCCAGCAGTACGACAGGGGGCGGGAAATATTCTGGAAACACCATATATTTT. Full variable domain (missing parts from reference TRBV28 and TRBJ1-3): DVKVTQSSRYLVKRTGEKVFLECVQDMDHENMFWYRQDPGLGLRLIYFSYDVKMKEKGDIPEGYSVSREKKERFSLILESASTNQTSMYLCASSTTGGGKYSGNTIYFGEGSWLTVV.

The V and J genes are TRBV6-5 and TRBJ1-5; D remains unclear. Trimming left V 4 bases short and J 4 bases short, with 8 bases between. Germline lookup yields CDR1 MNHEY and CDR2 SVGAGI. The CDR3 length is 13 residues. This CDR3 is CASSFQANQPQHF. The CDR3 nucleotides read TGTGCCAGCAGTTTTCAAGCGAATCAGCCCCAGCATTTT.

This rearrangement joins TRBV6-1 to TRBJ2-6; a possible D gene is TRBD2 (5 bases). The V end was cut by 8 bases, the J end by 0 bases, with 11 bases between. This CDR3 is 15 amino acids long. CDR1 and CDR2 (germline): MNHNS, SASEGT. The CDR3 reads CASGLEISGANVLTF. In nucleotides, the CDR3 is TGTGCCAGCGGACTCGAAATCTCTGGGGCCAACGTCCTGACTTTC.

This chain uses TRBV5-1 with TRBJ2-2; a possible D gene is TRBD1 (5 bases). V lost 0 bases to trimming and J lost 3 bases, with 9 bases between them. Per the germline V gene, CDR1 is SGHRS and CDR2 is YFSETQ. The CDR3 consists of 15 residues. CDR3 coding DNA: TGCGCCAGCAGCTTGGACCAGGGTTACACCGGGGAGCTGTTTTTT. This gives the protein CASSLDQGYTGELFF.